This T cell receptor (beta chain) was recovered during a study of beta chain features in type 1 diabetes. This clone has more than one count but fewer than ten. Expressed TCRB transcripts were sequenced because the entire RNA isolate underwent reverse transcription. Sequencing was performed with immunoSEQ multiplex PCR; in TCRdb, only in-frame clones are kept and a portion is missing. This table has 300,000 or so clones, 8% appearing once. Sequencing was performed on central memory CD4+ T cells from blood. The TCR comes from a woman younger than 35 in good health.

This CDR3 reads CSVEGGLEEKLFF. The DNA for the CDR3 is TGCAGCGTTGAGGGGGGCTTGGAAGAAAAACTGTTTTTT. This chain connects TRBV29-1 to TRBJ1-4, with D tentatively TRBD1 (6 bases). The V end was cut by 3 bases, the J end by 8 bases, with 13 bases between. The CDR3 totals 13 residues. CDR1 is SQVTM and CDR2 is ANQGSEA in the germline V gene.